What follows describes a single T cell receptor (beta chain). No antigen is known for it. This sample is part of a study of blood T cells in healthy people across ages. A J-beta primer mix and a sample-barcoded 5' primer were used in a second PCR of roughly 6 to 11 cycles. Each cDNA was tagged by a template-switch adaptor containing 12 random nucleotides. TCRdb passed the 5' RACE reads through MiXCR, listing each CDR3 protein once. The sample contains roughly 860,000 distinct CDR3 sequences, around 62% of which appear only once. Every sample had a minimum of 6.5 million PBMCs isolated. Overall study results and limits: Roughly linear declines in TCR beta diversity per million T cells occurred with age.

Sequencing was performed on blood. This TCR derives from a man aged 30 to 45 in good health.

The CDR3, as DNA: TGTGCCAGCAGCCAAGCGACGACTTATGGCTACACCTTC. This sequence encodes CASSQATTYGYTF. The V and J genes are TRBV4-2 and TRBJ1-2; unclear D gene. The CDR3 covers 13 residues. Per germline, CDR1 LGHNA and CDR2 YNFKEQ. Trimming removed 1 base at V and 5 bases at J, with 8 bases between.